These 21 T cell receptor beta chains were sequenced from one sample in a study of blood T cell repertoires in COVID-19. Sequencing was performed with immunoSEQ multiplex PCR; in TCRdb, only in-frame clones are kept and a portion is missing. The sample contains 250,000 to 300,000 clones, approximately 87% of which appear only once. Sample: peripheral blood. Source of these receptors: a man aged 55 to 70 who had recovered from COVID-19.

The chain uses TRBV19 and TRBJ2-2; 9 nucleotides agree with TRBD1. The CDR3 is 16 residues long. Unmatched junction bases numbered 8, after V lost 5 bases and J lost 4 bases. Germline CDR1 LNHDA, CDR2 SQIVND (reference sequence). CDR3 residues: CASSVIRTGVTGELFF. The CDR3 coding sequence is TGTGCCAGTAGTGTCATCCGGACAGGGGTCACCGGGGAGCTGTTTTTT.

CDR3 DNA sequence: TGCGCCAGCAGCCAAGATCTTAGGGGGAGGGTGTCTTACAATGAGCAGTTCTTC. Its translation: CASSQDLRGRVSYNEQFF. The genes are TRBV4-1 and TRBJ2-1, with a weak D call TRBD2 (7 bases). The CDR3 is made up of 18 amino acids. Germline-derived CDR1 and CDR2 are MGHRA and YSYEKL. V was clipped by 0 bases and J by 4 bases, with 19 bases between them.

This clone has only a few counts. V usage is TRBV5-1 and J usage is TRBJ1-1; 9 bases align to TRBD1. The CDR3 sequence is 16 residues long. The germline gives CDR1 SGHRS, CDR2 YFSETQ. Trimming removed 4 bases from V and 5 bases from J; junction bases left unmatched: 12. The CDR3 DNA follows: TGCGCCAGCAGCGCGCTACAACAGGGGGCGAGGACTGAAGCTTTCTTT. It encodes CASSALQQGARTEAFF.

There are a few counts of this clone. The chain joins TRBV27 to TRBJ1-1; tentatively, D is TRBD1 (5 bases). The CDR3 loop spans 15 amino acids. Germline V gene sequence: CDR1 MNHEY, CDR2 SMNVEV (reference sequence). V lost 6 bases, J lost 1 base, and 15 bases lay in between. For the CDR3, the DNA is TGTGCCAGCAGCTCCCACGGGGGGGAGAACACTGAAGCTTTCTTT. Translated: CASSSHGGENTEAFF.

This chain links TRBV3-1 (or the pseudogene TRBV3-2) with TRBJ2-5, with 8 bases that match TRBD1. The CDR3 loop spans 15 amino acids. Germline-derived CDR1 and CDR2 are LGHDT and YNNKEL (reference sequence). V trimming: 1 base; J trimming: 7 bases; junction bases outside the gene matches: 8. In DNA form, the CDR3 reads TGTGCCAGCAGCCAAGGGACAGGGCGAGTAGGGACCCAGTACTTC. As protein: CASSQGTGRVGTQYF.

This chain uses TRBV11-3 with TRBJ1-1; possibly TRBD1 for D (5 bases). V lost 0 bases, J lost 7 bases, and 9 bases lay in between. CDR1 SGHNT and CDR2 YENEEA come from the germline V gene. CDR3 length equals 13 residues. In DNA, the CDR3 is TGTGCCAGCAGCTTAGATAACAGGCATGAAGCTTTCTTT. It yields the protein CASSLDNRHEAFF.

This clone appeared once. This chain uses TRBV30 with TRBJ2-1; TRBD2 aligns across 9 bases. Germline-derived CDR1 and CDR2 are GTSNPN and SVGIG (reference sequence). This CDR3 has 16 amino acids. V dropped 3 bases and J dropped 6; count of bases not matched to a gene: 12. CDR3 DNA sequence: TGTGCCTGGAGCCATAGGAGAAGGACTAGCGTCAATGAGCAGTTCTTC. This codes for CAWSHRRRTSVNEQFF.

The chain links TRBV20-1 to TRBJ2-3, with D maybe TRBD1 (6 bases). There are 11 residues in the CDR3. The germline gives CDR1 DFQATT, CDR2 SNEGSKA (reference sequence). Trimming left V 6 bases short and J 6 bases short, with 10 bases between. In nucleotides, the CDR3 is TGCAGTGCCCAACAGGGCGATACGCAGTATTTT. This codes for CSAQQGDTQYF.

The CDR3 DNA reads TGTGCCAGCAGTTGGGCAGGGCTTCAAGAGACCCAGTACTTC. Amino acid sequence: CASSWAGLQETQYF. The genes are TRBV27 and TRBJ2-5; possibly TRBD1 for D (5 bases). CDR1 is MNHEY, CDR2 SMNVEV, per germline (reference sequence). CDR3 length: 14 amino acids. Trimming cost V 4 bases and J 2 bases, with 11 bases left between them.

The rearrangement links TRBV24-1 to TRBJ2-2; 9 bases match TRBD1. V lost 2 bases to trimming and J lost 5 bases; unmatched junction nucleotides: 8. The germline CDR1 and CDR2 sequences are KGHDR and SFDVKD. The CDR3 runs 17 residues. DNA for the CDR3: TGTGCCACCAGTGATTGGAGAACACAGGGGGCGACCGGGGAGCTGTTTTTT. Amino acids: CATSDWRTQGATGELFF.

This sequence joins TRBV7-3 and TRBJ2-1; 9 nucleotides line up with TRBD2. Germline V gene lookup returns CDR1 SGHTA and CDR2 FQGTGA. V lost 5 bases, J lost 6 bases, and 8 bases stayed unmatched. The CDR3 spans 15 residues. This CDR3 is CASSPHGGGVNEQFF. The CDR3 region has the DNA TGTGCCAGCAGCCCGCATGGCGGGGGGGTCAATGAGCAGTTCTTC.

This clone appeared once. The V gene is TRBV9, the J gene TRBJ1-2, with TRBD1 identical over 8 bases. Trimming at V came to 3 bases and at J to 5 bases, leaving 9 bases not matched to a gene. The CDR3 length is 15 residues. Germline CDR1 SGDLS, CDR2 YYNGEE. The CDR3 DNA follows: TGTGCCAGCAGCGAAGGGACAGGAGCGCTATATGGCTACACCTTC. Encoded protein: CASSEGTGALYGYTF.

The CDR3 sequence is CASSQAIRQLGEQFF. The CDR3 nucleotides are TGTGCCAGCAGCCAAGCGATCAGACAGCTAGGTGAGCAGTTCTTC. The chain carries TRBV3-1 (or the pseudogene TRBV3-2) and TRBJ2-1, with a tentative D call TRBD1 (5 bases). V dropped 1 base and J dropped 9 bases, with 16 bases sitting between them. This CDR3 contains 15 residues. Germline CDR1 is LGHDT and CDR2 is YNNKEL (reference sequence).

The rearrangement joins TRBV5-1 to TRBJ2-1, with 10 nucleotides matching TRBD2. Germline V CDR1 and CDR2: SGHRS, YFSETQ. The CDR3 runs 15 residues. V lost 4 bases, J lost 11 bases, and 12 bases stayed unmatched. The CDR3 nucleotides read TGCGCCAGCAGCACATCCGGGACTAGCGTTAATCAGCAGTTCTTC. It translates to CASSTSGTSVNQQFF. Drawing the rest from reference TRBV5-1 and TRBJ2-1, the complete variable domain is KAGVTQTPRYLIKTRGQQVTLSCSPISGHRSVSWYQQTPGQGLQFLFEYFSETQRNKGNFPGRFSGRQFSNSRSEMNVSTLELGDSALYLCASSTSGTSVNQQFFGPGTRLTVL.

The V call is TRBV5-4, the J call TRBJ2-7, with 13 bases fitting TRBD2. The germline CDR1 and CDR2 sequences are SGHNT and YYREEE (reference sequence). The CDR3 spans 18 residues. V shed 0 bases and J 7 bases; nucleotides not matched to a gene: 13. CDR3 sequence (DNA): TGTGCCAGCAGCTTGGATCTACTAGCGGGAGGGAGTCCAATAGAGCAGTACTTC. Its translation is CASSLDLLAGGSPIEQYF.

The chain is built from TRBV19 and TRBJ2-1; TRBD2 matches 7 bases. Germline-derived CDR1 and CDR2 are LNHDA and SQIVND (reference sequence). The V and J ends lost 6 bases and 2 bases, in that order; junction bases with no gene match: 4. The CDR3 totals 14 residues. The CDR3 DNA reads as TGTGCCAGTAGAGAGCGGGGCACCTACAATGAGCAGTTCTTC. This codes for CASRERGTYNEQFF.

The V gene is TRBV18, the J gene TRBJ2-7; 9 bases are shared with TRBD2. The length of the CDR3 is 14 residues. V lost 3 bases to trimming and J lost 3 bases; unmatched junction nucleotides: 3. Germline CDR1 KGHSH, CDR2 LQKENI. The CDR3 bases are TGTGCCAGCTCACCGACTAGCGGTTTCTACGAGCAGTACTTC. It is translated as CASSPTSGFYEQYF.

The chain uses TRBV11-2 and TRBJ2-2; 7 nucleotides line up with TRBD2. Germline CDR1 reads SGHAT; CDR2 reads FQNNGV. CDR3 length: 16 amino acids. J lost 4 bases, V lost 6 bases, and 11 bases had no gene match. Here the CDR3 reads CASRAGAGLFTGELFF. DNA of the CDR3: TGTGCCAGCAGGGCTGGAGCGGGGCTATTCACCGGGGAGCTGTTTTTT.

The genes are TRBV28 and TRBJ2-1, with TRBD2 identical over 11 bases. This CDR3 region has 15 residues. V dropped 3 bases and J dropped 7; count of bases not matched to a gene: 5. The germline gives CDR1 MDHEN, CDR2 SYDVKM. This CDR3 reads CASSLDLAGGNEQFF. For the CDR3, the DNA is TGTGCCAGCAGTTTGGACCTAGCGGGGGGAAATGAGCAGTTCTTC.

The chain combines TRBV6-5 with TRBJ2-7, with a weak D call TRBD1 (6 bases). The V and J ends lost 0 bases and 3 bases respectively, with 15 bases between them. Per the germline V gene, CDR1 is MNHEY and CDR2 is SVGAGI. The CDR3 spans 16 residues. CDR3 protein: CASSYSQGRNDYEQYF. In DNA, the CDR3 is TGTGCCAGCAGTTACTCACAGGGCCGAAACGACTACGAGCAGTACTTC.

V and J are TRBV4-1 and TRBJ2-5; D perhaps matches TRBD2 (6 bases). Germline CDR1 MGHRA, CDR2 YSYEKL. V was shortened by 1 base and J by 1 base, with 10 bases between the two germline ends. CDR3 length equals 15 residues. The CDR3 region is CASSQGGVIQETQYF. The CDR3 DNA sequence: TGCGCCAGCAGCCAAGGGGGGGTGATCCAAGAGACCCAGTACTTC.